Below are 30 T cell receptor beta chains sequenced from a single sample in a study of T cell responses to AZD1222 COVID-19 vaccine. Some clones are missing from TCRdb's copy, which holds only in-frame ones; the method was immunoSEQ multiplex PCR. The sample has about 120,000 clones, about 92% seen once. The specimen comprised peripheral blood, sampled 28 days after the second AZD1222 dose. Source of these receptors: an adult who received the AZD1222 COVID-19 vaccine.

The CDR3 loop is CASSPPWTKTRATDTQYF. The DNA for the CDR3 is TGTGCCAGCAGTCCCCCGTGGACTAAAACAAGGGCCACAGATACGCAGTATTTT. The J gene is TRBJ2-3, the V gene TRBV28; tentatively, D is TRBD2 (6 bases). The V and J ends lost 5 bases and 2 bases respectively, with 23 bases between them. The CDR3 is 18 amino acids. Germline V CDR1 and CDR2: MDHEN, SYDVKM. Full variable domain (rest looked up from reference TRBV28 and TRBJ2-3): DVKVTQSSRYLVKRTGEKVFLECVQDMDHENMFWYRQDPGLGLRLIYFSYDVKMKEKGDIPEGYSVSREKKERFSLILESASTNQTSMYLCASSPPWTKTRATDTQYFGPGTRLTVL.

The rearrangement links TRBV7-9 to TRBJ1-1; D unclear. In germline, CDR1 is SEHNR, CDR2 FQNEAQ (reference sequence). Trimming took off 5 bases at V and 1 base at J, with 11 bases between the two ends. The CDR3 consists of 14 residues. CDR3 nucleotide sequence: TGTGCCAGCAGCCCATGGGGAGAGAACACTGAAGCTTTCTTT. Its protein product is CASSPWGENTEAFF.

V usage is TRBV18 and J usage is TRBJ2-5; 7 bases fit TRBD1. CDR1 and CDR2 from the germline V gene are KGHSH and LQKENI. V gave up 3 bases and J gave up 2 bases; unmatched junction bases: 6. The CDR3 is made up of 15 amino acids. The CDR3 bases are TGTGCCAGCTCACCCCACAGGGGTGGGCAAGAGACCCAGTACTTC. Amino acids: CASSPHRGGQETQYF.

The genes are TRBV28 and TRBJ1-2, with D possibly being TRBD1 (5 bases). V shed 6 bases and J shed 0 bases, with 17 bases lying between them. The CDR3 spans 16 residues. From germline, CDR1 is MDHEN and CDR2 SYDVKM. Written as DNA, the CDR3 is TGTGCCAGCAGACAATGGGGTGGCAGGGCTAACTATGGCTACACCTTC. Translation gives CASRQWGGRANYGYTF.

This chain links TRBV11-3 with TRBJ1-1; D possibly corresponds to TRBD1 (5 bases). V lost 2 bases to trimming and J lost 6 bases, with 13 bases between them. Germline V gives CDR1 SGHNT, CDR2 YENEEA. The length of the CDR3 is 14 residues. The CDR3 DNA reads as TGTGCCAGCAGCTTACCCCCAAGGGGTGCTGAAGCTTTCTTT. It yields the protein CASSLPPRGAEAFF.

The chain uses TRBV2 and TRBJ1-1; D might be TRBD1 (5 bases). Trimming shortened V by 0 bases and J by 11 bases, and 10 bases separated the two germline ends. Germline V gives CDR1 SNHLY, CDR2 FYNNEI. The CDR3 loop spans 12 amino acids. The CDR3 spells CASSEATGLAFF. CDR3 sequence (DNA): TGTGCCAGCAGTGAAGCCACAGGTTTGGCTTTCTTT.

The chain uses TRBV24-1 and TRBJ1-5; 9 nucleotides match TRBD1. V shed 3 bases and J 7 bases; nucleotides not matched to a gene: 12. This CDR3 region has 17 residues. Germline lookup yields CDR1 KGHDR and CDR2 SFDVKD. The CDR3 DNA reads TGTGCCACCAGTGATCACCGCGGGACAGGGTGGGAGCAGCCCCAGCATTTT. It is translated as CATSDHRGTGWEQPQHF.

This chain uses TRBV24-1 with TRBJ2-3; D may be TRBD1 (5 bases). From germline, CDR1 is KGHDR and CDR2 SFDVKD. This CDR3 contains 14 residues. V lost 3 bases to trimming and J lost 3 bases, with 9 bases between them. Here the CDR3 reads CATSDARATDTQYF. In DNA form, the CDR3 reads TGTGCCACCAGTGATGCCAGGGCGACAGATACGCAGTATTTT.

The V call is TRBV6-5, the J call TRBJ2-2; D may match TRBD1 or TRBD2 (5 bases each). The CDR3 is 13 amino acids. V dropped 6 bases and J dropped 6 bases, with 11 bases sitting between them. The germline V gene has CDR1 MNHEY and CDR2 SVGAGI. Written as DNA, the CDR3 is TGTGCCAGCAGCGGACTGACAGCCGGGGAGCTGTTTTTT. Residues: CASSGLTAGELFF.

The chain employs TRBV19 and TRBJ1-5; TRBD1 matches 7 bases. V dropped 5 bases and J dropped 5; count of bases not matched to a gene: 15. This CDR3 is built from 17 residues. Germline V lookup: CDR1 LNHDA, CDR2 SQIVND (reference sequence). CDR3 protein: CASSLPGGRGTDQPQHF. The CDR3 coding sequence is TGTGCCAGTAGTCTCCCGGGTGGCAGGGGGACCGATCAGCCCCAGCATTTT. Variable domain in full (rest from reference TRBV19 and TRBJ1-5): DGGITQSPKYLFRKEGQNVTLSCEQNLNHDAMYWYRQDPGQGLRLIYYSQIVNDFQKGDIAEGYSVSREKKESFPLTVTSAQKNPTAFYLCASSLPGGRGTDQPQHFGDGTRLSIL.

This chain links TRBV9 with TRBJ1-4; 10 bases line up with TRBD1. Per germline, CDR1 SGDLS and CDR2 YYNGEE. The CDR3 totals 17 residues. V lost 2 bases to trimming and J lost 8 bases; unmatched junction nucleotides: 12. The CDR3 DNA reads as TGTGCCAGCAGCGTCGACAGGGGGCGAAGTCCAGGGGAAAAACTGTTTTTT. Translating gives CASSVDRGRSPGEKLFF.

This chain joins TRBV4-1 and TRBJ2-1; no reliable D call. Per germline, CDR1 MGHRA and CDR2 YSYEKL. The CDR3 has 11 amino acids. The V and J ends lost 2 bases and 15 bases respectively, with 11 bases between them. The DNA of the CDR3 is TGCGCCAGCAGCCAACTATTCTATCCGTTCTTC. Translation: CASSQLFYPFF.

The J gene is TRBJ2-2, the V gene TRBV6-2 or TRBV6-3, with a possible D match to TRBD2 (7 bases). CDR3 size: 16 residues. Germline V gives CDR1 MNHEY, CDR2 SVGEGT. Trimming stripped 0 bases from V and 6 bases from J, with 14 bases between. CDR3 amino acids: CASSYSAGAVAGELFF. The CDR3 region has the DNA TGTGCCAGCAGTTACTCGGCGGGGGCGGTGGCCGGGGAGCTGTTTTTT.

This clone came up a few times. This chain joins TRBV3-1 (or the pseudogene TRBV3-2) and TRBJ1-3; a possible D gene is TRBD1 (6 bases). CDR1 is LGHDT, CDR2 YNNKEL, per germline (reference sequence). V lost 5 bases, J lost 2 bases, and 13 bases lay in between. This CDR3 spans 15 amino acids. The chain's CDR3 is CASSSTGRAGNTIYF. The DNA of the CDR3 is TGTGCCAGCAGCTCCACAGGGAGAGCTGGAAACACCATATATTTT.

The J gene is TRBJ1-1, the V gene TRBV10-3; D is uncertain. Germline V lookup: CDR1 ENHRY, CDR2 SYGVKD. The CDR3 extends over 14 amino acids. V gave up 0 bases and J gave up 2 bases, with 7 bases separating them. Written as DNA, the CDR3 is TGTGCCATCAGTGAGTCCCCGGGCAACACTGAAGCTTTCTTT. Protein sequence: CAISESPGNTEAFF.

V usage is TRBV7-8 and J usage is TRBJ1-4, with 9 bases that match TRBD1. V lost 5 bases and J lost 8; bases outside the gene matches: 9. The length of the CDR3 is 15 residues. From germline, CDR1 is SGHVS and CDR2 FQNEAQ. The CDR3 DNA is TGTGCCAGCAGCGCGTACAGGGGGCGCGGAGAAAAACTGTTTTTT. Its translation: CASSAYRGRGEKLFF.

The chain uses TRBV29-1 and TRBJ1-2; D may be TRBD1 (6 bases). CDR3 length: 14 residues. Germline CDR1 is SQVTM and CDR2 is ANQGSEA. Trimming took 4 bases from V and 0 from J, leaving 12 bases between them. This chain's CDR3 is CSVATGPANYGYTF. CDR3 coding DNA: TGCAGCGTTGCAACAGGGCCCGCTAACTATGGCTACACCTTC.

This clone was counted a single time. J is TRBJ1-2 and V is TRBV7-2; 7 bases map to TRBD1. The junction had 4 bases not matched to a gene; V was cut back by 4 bases and J by 2 bases. This CDR3 region has 14 residues. Germline V gives CDR1 SGHTA, CDR2 FQGNSA. The CDR3 DNA reads TGTGCCAGCAGCTCGGGACAGACAAACTATGGCTACACCTTC. Translating gives CASSSGQTNYGYTF.

The gene calls are TRBV5-1 and TRBJ2-1; 8 bases are a match to TRBD1. Unmatched junction bases numbered 10, after V lost 4 bases and J lost 10 bases. The CDR3 has 14 residues. The germline gives CDR1 SGHRS, CDR2 YFSETQ. CDR3 sequence reads: CASSSSQGAGEQFF. CDR3 DNA sequence: TGCGCCAGCAGCAGCTCCCAGGGGGCAGGGGAGCAGTTCTTC.

The J gene is TRBJ1-6, the V gene TRBV3-1 (or the pseudogene TRBV3-2); 7 nucleotides line up with TRBD1. Per the germline V gene, CDR1 is LGHDT and CDR2 is YNNKEL (reference sequence). The CDR3 consists of 15 residues. Germline trimming cut 2 bases from V and 8 bases from J; bases unmatched to any gene: 6. The DNA of the CDR3 is TGTGCCAGCAGCCAATCACAGGGGAGAGATTCACCCCTCCACTTT. Translation: CASSQSQGRDSPLHF.

This rearrangement joins TRBV2 to TRBJ1-2; D might be TRBD1 (6 bases). Germline V gene lookup returns CDR1 SNHLY and CDR2 FYNNEI. The V gene lost 8 bases and the J gene lost 1 base, with 20 bases spanning the gap. The CDR3 covers 16 residues. The CDR3: CASGLQGGGFNYGYTF. The CDR3 DNA is TGTGCCAGCGGCCTACAGGGTGGGGGGTTTAACTATGGCTACACCTTC.

The chain combines TRBV18 with TRBJ1-1; D gene ambiguous. There are 15 residues in the CDR3. Trimming left V 0 bases short and J 4 bases short, with 12 bases between. From germline, CDR1 is KGHSH and CDR2 LQKENI. In DNA, the CDR3 is TGTGCCAGCTCACCACCGACCGGGAGTGGCACTGAAGCTTTCTTT. Translation: CASSPPTGSGTEAFF.

The chain uses TRBV9 and TRBJ2-1, with D possibly matching TRBD1 (5 bases). Germline V gives CDR1 SGDLS, CDR2 YYNGEE. Trimming left V 1 base short and J 8 bases short, with 22 bases between. This CDR3 region has 17 residues. CDR3 sequence (DNA): TGTGCCAGCAGCGTATTCCAGGGTCGCCGTCCTCCGGATGAGCAGTTCTTC. Its protein product is CASSVFQGRRPPDEQFF.

The chain recombines TRBV27 with TRBJ2-1, with D possibly called TRBD1 or TRBD2 (5 bases each). This CDR3 region has 12 residues. Germline-derived CDR1 and CDR2 are MNHEY and SMNVEV (reference sequence). The V end lost 3 bases, the J end lost 6 bases, and 6 bases lay between the germline ends. CDR3 loop: CASSLRGNEQFF. CDR3 DNA sequence: TGTGCCAGCAGTTTGAGGGGCAATGAGCAGTTCTTC.

V usage is TRBV6-2 or TRBV6-3 and J usage is TRBJ1-2, with 9 bases fitting TRBD1. This CDR3 is 18 amino acids long. J lost 4 bases, V lost 0 bases, and 12 bases had no gene match. CDR1 and CDR2 (germline): MNHEY, SVGEGT. The DNA of the CDR3 is TGTGCCAGCAGTTACTCAACAGGGGGCGGAGGTGCCATCTATGGCTACACCTTC. Encoded protein: CASSYSTGGGGAIYGYTF.

J is TRBJ1-2 and V is TRBV7-9; possible D gene TRBD1, 6 bases. Between the trimmed V and J ends, which lost 5 bases and 5 bases, there was a span of 15 bases. The CDR3 is 14 residues long. CDR1 is SEHNR and CDR2 is FQNEAQ in the germline V gene (reference sequence). The DNA for the CDR3 is TGTGCCAGCAGCCCCCAGGCGGGGACATATGGCTACACCTTC. Protein: CASSPQAGTYGYTF.

This clone appeared once. The V call is TRBV14, the J call TRBJ2-1, with D perhaps matching TRBD2 (6 bases). V gave up 7 bases and J gave up 7 bases, with 17 bases separating them. The length of the CDR3 is 14 residues. In germline, CDR1 is SGHDN, CDR2 FVKESK. The CDR3 sequence: CASTRAGPWNEQFF. The CDR3, as DNA: TGTGCCAGCACCCGAGCGGGCCCGTGGAATGAGCAGTTCTTC.

The genes are TRBV6-5 and TRBJ1-5; 10 bases agree with TRBD1. After removal of 10 bases from V and 7 bases from J, the junction contained 13 bases not matched to a gene. This CDR3 has 15 amino acids. In germline, CDR1 is MNHEY, CDR2 SVGAGI. The CDR3, as DNA: TGTGCCACCGAGCCCGGGACAGGGGTAGGACAGCCCCAGCATTTT. This translates into CATEPGTGVGQPQHF.

The rearrangement links TRBV19 to TRBJ2-7, with D unresolved. The CDR3 is 14 amino acids. V dropped 4 bases and J dropped 3 bases, with 13 bases sitting between them. Germline V gives CDR1 LNHDA, CDR2 SQIVND (reference sequence). CDR3 residues: CASSTRTDYYEQYF. CDR3 coding DNA: TGTGCCAGTAGTACACGCACAGATTACTACGAGCAGTACTTC.

The genes are TRBV9 and TRBJ1-6; 9 nucleotides align to TRBD1. V lost 5 bases to trimming and J lost 10 bases; unmatched junction nucleotides: 13. This CDR3 spans 16 amino acids. The germline V gene has CDR1 SGDLS and CDR2 YYNGEE. The CDR3: CASSDRITGGLSPLHF. CDR3 in DNA: TGTGCCAGCAGTGATAGAATCACAGGGGGCCTCTCACCCCTCCACTTT.